These 10 T cell receptor beta chains share one sample of origin, sequenced in a study of T cell changes during pregnancy in multiple sclerosis. Only in-frame clones appear in the TCRdb table, and some are missing; sequencing was by immunoSEQ multiplex PCR. Of 60,000 or so clones in the sample, roughly nine tenths were seen once. The sample consisted of peripheral blood, taken before pregnancy. The source of these receptors is a female donor with multiple sclerosis, enrolled in a pregnancy study.

The V and J genes are TRBV6-1 and TRBJ2-5; tentative D call: TRBD2 (5 bases). Deletions cut 4 bases from V and 5 bases from J, with 11 bases between. The CDR3 is 13 residues long. Germline V gene data show CDR1 as MNHNS and CDR2 as SASEGT. This chain's CDR3 is CASSATGWETQYF. DNA for the CDR3: TGTGCCAGCAGTGCAACGGGGTGGGAGACCCAGTACTTC.

The J gene is TRBJ1-2, the V gene TRBV5-4; D gene uncertain. The CDR3 is 12 amino acids. V was shortened by 3 bases and J by 7 bases, with 10 bases between the two germline ends. Germline values: CDR1 SGHNT, CDR2 YYREEE (reference sequence). CDR3: CASSSPGGGYTF. CDR3 DNA: TGTGCCAGCAGCTCCCCCGGCGGTGGCTACACCTTC.

The CDR3 loop is CASNARAGRGGYTF. CDR3 coding DNA: TGTGCCAGCAACGCTAGGGCGGGGCGAGGAGGCTACACCTTC. This chain uses TRBV7-6 with TRBJ1-2, with D possibly matching TRBD1 (5 bases). Germline values: CDR1 SGHVS, CDR2 FNYEAQ. V was pared by 7 bases and J by 8 bases, with 20 bases between. The CDR3 length is 14 residues. The whole variable domain, remainder taken from reference TRBV7-6 and TRBJ1-2, is GAGVSQSPRYKVTKRGQDVALRCDPISGHVSLYWYRQALGQGPEFLTYFNYEAQQDKSGLPNDRFSAERPEGSISTLTIQRTEQRDSAMYRCASNARAGRGGYTFGSGTRLTVV.

The CDR3 sequence: CASSRSMNTEAFF. The CDR3 DNA reads as TGTGCCAGCAGTCGGTCTATGAACACTGAAGCTTTCTTT. This chain links TRBV6-6 with TRBJ1-1; no firm D call. With 5 bases removed from V and 0 bases from J, the gap between germline ends came to 7 bases. CDR1 is MNHNY and CDR2 is SVGAGI in the germline V gene (reference sequence). CDR3 size: 13 residues.

The chain has TRBV5-5 and TRBJ2-7; TRBD2 agrees at 11 bases. CDR3 size: 14 residues. Germline V gene data show CDR1 as SGHKS and CDR2 as YYEKEE (reference sequence). V gave up 6 bases and J gave up 2 bases; unmatched junction bases: 4. This CDR3 is CASTGTSGTYEQYF. The DNA for the CDR3 is TGTGCCAGCACCGGGACTAGCGGAACCTACGAGCAGTACTTC.

The V and J genes are TRBV4-3 and TRBJ2-6, with D possibly matching TRBD1 (5 bases). Germline CDR1 and CDR2: LGHNA and YSLEER. The CDR3 sequence is 17 residues long. The V end lost 0 bases, the J end lost 2 bases, and 11 bases lay between the germline ends. This chain's CDR3 is CASSQDGAAPGANVLTF. For the CDR3, the DNA is TGCGCCAGCAGCCAAGATGGGGCGGCCCCTGGGGCCAACGTCCTGACTTTC.

This sequence joins TRBV7-6 and TRBJ1-6, with D perhaps matching TRBD1 (5 bases). There are 14 residues in the CDR3. CDR1 and CDR2 from the germline V gene are SGHVS and FNYEAQ. Trimming removed 5 bases from V and 11 bases from J, with 16 bases in between. This chain's CDR3 is CASSPTELKTPLHF. The CDR3 DNA follows: TGTGCCAGCAGCCCGACAGAGCTGAAGACACCCCTCCACTTT.

The V and J genes are TRBV10-3 and TRBJ1-1; TRBD1 matches 9 bases. This CDR3 spans 15 amino acids. The germline gives CDR1 ENHRY, CDR2 SYGVKD. Trimming cost V 6 bases and J 1 base; bases outside gene matches: 6. The CDR3 spells CAIRGQGRENTEAFF. CDR3 nucleotides: TGTGCCATCAGGGGACAGGGACGGGAGAACACTGAAGCTTTCTTT.

The rearrangement joins TRBV21-1 to TRBJ2-7; no check of the table's D call, TRBD1, against the DNA was made. TRBV21-1 is a recognized pseudogene. The CDR3 is 15 amino acids. CDR3 loop: CASSFPGTSSYEQYF. The CDR3 DNA is TGTGCCAGCAGCTTCCCCGGGACATCCTCCTACGAGCAGTACTTC.

The chain uses TRBV4-3 and TRBJ1-2, with 8 bases identical to TRBD1. The CDR3 runs 15 residues. The germline V gene encodes CDR1 LGHNA and CDR2 YSLEER. V shed 0 bases, J shed 5 bases, and the junction held 5 bases outside the gene matches. Here the CDR3 reads CASSQDGTGSYGYTF. The DNA for the CDR3 is TGCGCCAGCAGCCAAGACGGGACAGGCTCTTATGGCTACACCTTC.